Ten or more counts support the clone carrying this T cell receptor (beta chain). The antigen is undetermined. Diagnoses were established using clinical symptoms, serum thyroxine and TRAb, thyroid ultrasound and orbital computed tomography. RNA transcripts gave rise to amplified TCR beta CDR3 regions. First-round RT-PCR with HTBI primers amplified the TCR CDR3 region. Each CDR3 protein gets one entry after TCRdb re-called the multiplex PCR reads with MiXCR. The repertoire includes some 300,000 distinct CDR3 sequences, roughly 19% of them detected once, and roughly 39% sits in the top ten. This record belongs to a study of T cells in Graves' hyperthyroidism and ophthalmopathy. Study-level findings and limits: With a median lead of roughly 6.2 months before onset, the model predicted ophthalmopathy.

Germline-derived CDR1 and CDR2 are SEHNR and FQNEAQ (reference sequence). This CDR3 has 15 residues. V gave up 1 base and J gave up 8 bases, with 15 bases separating them. The specimen sequenced was blood. The receptor was isolated from a man aged 50 or older with Graves' ophthalmopathy. The chain combines TRBV7-9 with TRBJ2-1, with no clear D. The CDR3 is CASSLGGSLRDEQFF. The CDR3 nucleotides are TGTGCCAGCAGCTTAGGGGGATCACTGCGCGATGAGCAGTTCTTC.